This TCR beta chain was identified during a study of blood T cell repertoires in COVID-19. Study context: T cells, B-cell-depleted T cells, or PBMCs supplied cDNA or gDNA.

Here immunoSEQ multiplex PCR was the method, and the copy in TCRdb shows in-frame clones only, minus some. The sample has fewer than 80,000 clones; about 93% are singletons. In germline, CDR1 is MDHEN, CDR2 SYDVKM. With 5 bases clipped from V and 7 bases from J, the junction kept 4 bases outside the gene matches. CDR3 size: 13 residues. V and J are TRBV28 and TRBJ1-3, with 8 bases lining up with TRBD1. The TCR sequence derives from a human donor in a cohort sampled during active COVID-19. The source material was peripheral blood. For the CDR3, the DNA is TGTGCCAGCAGTCCACAGGGGGGGAACACCATATATTTT. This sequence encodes CASSPQGGNTIYF.